This is a list of T cell receptor beta chains from one sample in a study of blood T cell repertoires in COVID-19. Repertoires were generated with immunoSEQ multiplex PCR, while TCRdb's copy carries only in-frame clones and drops some. The table shows approximately 170,000 clones, with 70% to 90% occurring only once. Sequencing input: peripheral blood. Receptors were obtained from a woman aged 60-70 years with COVID-19, enrolled during active disease. Each CDR3 is given with its conserved first and last residue. The order of the fields is CDR3 length, V gene, J gene, clone size, CDR3 protein. Only some rows state a clone size, as once, few, many or a class for expanded clones.

len: 15; v_gene: TRBV5-4; j_gene: TRBJ1-6; abundance: NA; CDR3aa: CASSLGPVNNSPLHF
len: 14; v_gene: TRBV6-5; j_gene: TRBJ2-2; abundance: few; CDR3aa: CASSRQGPIGELFF
len: 17; v_gene: TRBV24-1; j_gene: TRBJ2-2; abundance: NA; CDR3aa: CATSDSRGPANTGELFF
len: 13; v_gene: TRBV19; j_gene: TRBJ1-1; abundance: NA; CDR3aa: CASGPSMNTEAFF
len: 13; v_gene: TRBV19; j_gene: TRBJ2-7; abundance: few; CDR3aa: CASSIRVSYEQYF
len: 17; v_gene: TRBV14; j_gene: TRBJ2-7; abundance: NA; CDR3aa: CASSLRVGNSAGYEQYF
len: 16; v_gene: TRBV5-1; j_gene: TRBJ2-2; abundance: NA; CDR3aa: CASSLDGQGHTGELFF
len: 18; v_gene: TRBV21-1; j_gene: TRBJ1-6; abundance: NA; CDR3aa: CASTSQEKGVTYNSPLHF
len: 19; v_gene: TRBV2; j_gene: TRBJ1-4; abundance: NA; CDR3aa: CASSRFRDRVKSANEKLFF
len: 13; v_gene: TRBV27; j_gene: TRBJ1-1; abundance: NA; CDR3aa: CASSPRTDTEAFF
len: 13; v_gene: TRBV30; j_gene: TRBJ1-1; abundance: NA; CDR3aa: CAWDPHRDTEAFF
len: 15; v_gene: TRBV10-1; j_gene: TRBJ2-7; abundance: NA; CDR3aa: CASIHRTTNSYEQYF
len: 14; v_gene: TRBV7-9; j_gene: TRBJ1-5; abundance: once; CDR3aa: CASSSEGSGQPQHF
len: 14; v_gene: TRBV30; j_gene: TRBJ2-5; abundance: NA; CDR3aa: CAWSRTATKKTQYF
len: 15; v_gene: TRBV5-1; j_gene: TRBJ2-1; abundance: NA; CDR3aa: CASSLARQSYNEQFF
len: 13; v_gene: TRBV3-1/TRBV3-2; j_gene: TRBJ2-5; abundance: NA; CDR3aa: CASRLSGRETQYF
len: 14; v_gene: TRBV24-1; j_gene: TRBJ1-5; abundance: NA; CDR3aa: CATSASGLNQPQHF
len: 14; v_gene: TRBV27; j_gene: TRBJ1-5; abundance: NA; CDR3aa: CASSFEGARQPQHF
len: 13; v_gene: TRBV19; j_gene: TRBJ2-5; abundance: NA; CDR3aa: CASSSGRGETQYF
len: 12; v_gene: TRBV7-8; j_gene: TRBJ2-7; abundance: NA; CDR3aa: CASSFGGSEQYF
len: 13; v_gene: TRBV28; j_gene: TRBJ1-2; abundance: NA; CDR3aa: CASSLDRIYGYTF
len: 12; v_gene: TRBV6-5; j_gene: TRBJ2-7; abundance: NA; CDR3aa: CASSSTVAEQYF
len: 14; v_gene: TRBV5-4; j_gene: TRBJ2-7; abundance: NA; CDR3aa: CASSLDSWNYEQYF
len: 12; v_gene: TRBV28; j_gene: TRBJ2-7; abundance: NA; CDR3aa: CASSLPRGGQYF
len: 14; v_gene: TRBV7-2; j_gene: TRBJ2-2; abundance: NA; CDR3aa: CASSFRDTHGELFF
len: 13; v_gene: TRBV6-6; j_gene: TRBJ1-1; abundance: NA; CDR3aa: CASSFPMNTEAFF
len: 14; v_gene: TRBV10-3; j_gene: TRBJ2-7; abundance: NA; CDR3aa: CAISGVRGSYEQYF
len: 15; v_gene: TRBV2; j_gene: TRBJ1-2; abundance: NA; CDR3aa: CASSEKRQPAYGYTF
len: 18; v_gene: TRBV9; j_gene: TRBJ2-2; abundance: NA; CDR3aa: CASSVVTVGTGNTGELFF
len: 14; v_gene: TRBV29-1; j_gene: TRBJ2-7; abundance: NA; CDR3aa: CSVEDRTGGYEQYF
len: 14; v_gene: TRBV9; j_gene: TRBJ2-7; abundance: NA; CDR3aa: CASSTQTGVYEQYF
len: 16; v_gene: TRBV5-6; j_gene: TRBJ2-1; abundance: NA; CDR3aa: CASSLGNSGPYNEQFF
len: 12; v_gene: TRBV28; j_gene: TRBJ2-7; abundance: few; CDR3aa: CASSWESYEQYF
len: 19; v_gene: TRBV9; j_gene: TRBJ2-2; abundance: NA; CDR3aa: CASSDGTSNTGTITGELFF
len: 13; v_gene: TRBV6-2/TRBV6-3; j_gene: TRBJ1-3; abundance: NA; CDR3aa: CASSRDFGNTIYF
len: 14; v_gene: TRBV6-5; j_gene: TRBJ2-1; abundance: NA; CDR3aa: CASSYSGGQGPRFF